These 21 T cell receptor beta chains share one sample of origin, sequenced in a study of cytomegalovirus exposure and HLA in healthy donors. The study ran its PCR with 60 Vbeta and 13 Jbeta primers. The repertoire was sequenced with immunoSEQ multiplex PCR; TCRdb's copy has only in-frame clones and lacks some. The sample lists roughly 190,000 clones; about 79% were seen once. Sample: PBMCs. The receptors were gathered from a woman aged 45-65 years in good health and CMV-seronegative.

In regard to this clone: One end of the junction does not line up with germline, which may come from a read error. The gene calls are TRBV10-3 and TRBJ2-7; 8 positions agree with TRBD1. This CDR3 is built from 15 residues. Germline V gives CDR1 ENHRY, CDR2 SYGVKD. In DNA, the CDR3 is TGTGCCATCAGTGAGTTGCCAGGGGGCTCCAACGAGCAGTACTTC. Its protein product is CAISELPGGSNEQYF.

V and J are TRBV28 and TRBJ2-5; 7 bases map to TRBD1. Gene TRBJ2-7 matches the end of the DNA better, so the J call may be wrong. CDR3 size: 13 residues. The V gene's germline CDR1 is MDHEN and CDR2 SYDVKM. In DNA form, the CDR3 reads TGTGCCAGCAGAGCTAACAGGGGAACCGAGCAGTACTTC. Its translation is CASRANRGTEQYF.

V gene TRBV25-1 combines with J gene TRBJ2-3; 8 bases fit TRBD2. Germline V gene lookup returns CDR1 MGHDK and CDR2 SYGVNS. The V segment lost 6 bases and the J segment 4 bases; nucleotides outside the gene matches: 3. This CDR3 spans 13 amino acids. CDR3 protein: CASRASGSDTQYF. The CDR3 DNA sequence: TGTGCCAGCAGAGCTAGCGGGTCAGATACGCAGTATTTT.

This clone appeared a few times. The chain couples TRBV9 to TRBJ1-1; 7 nucleotides agree with TRBD1. Germline-derived CDR1 and CDR2 are SGDLS and YYNGEE. The CDR3 is 14 residues long. The J segment lost 4 bases and the V segment lost 3 bases, leaving 6 bases of the junction unmatched. The CDR3 DNA follows: TGTGCCAGCAGCGCAGGACAGGACCGCACTGAAGCTTTCTTT. It specifies CASSAGQDRTEAFF.

This chain links TRBV21-1 with TRBJ2-7; no check of the table's D call, TRBD1, against the DNA was made. TRBV21-1 is a pseudogene. CDR3 length: 14 residues. The CDR3 loop reads CASSRGTGSYEQYF. DNA of the CDR3: TGTGCCAGCAGCAGGGGGACAGGTTCCTACGAGCAGTACTTC.

The V gene is TRBV28, the J gene TRBJ2-7; 8 bases match TRBD1. V dropped 5 bases and J dropped 7; count of bases not matched to a gene: 4. This CDR3 comprises 12 residues. CDR1 and CDR2 (germline): MDHEN, SYDVKM. The chain's CDR3 is CASSIWTGEQYF. CDR3 in DNA: TGTGCCAGCAGTATCTGGACAGGGGAGCAGTACTTC.

This chain uses TRBV15 with TRBJ2-7, with D possibly matching TRBD2 (5 bases). V lost 2 bases, J lost 4 bases, and 18 bases lay in between. This CDR3 is 16 amino acids long. Looked up from germline, CDR1 is LNHNV and CDR2 is YYDKDF (reference sequence). CDR3 DNA: TGTGCCACCAGCAGACTTACCGACGGGGTGGTGTACGAGCAGTACTTC. Its translation: CATSRLTDGVVYEQYF.

The genes are TRBV7-2 and TRBJ1-2, with a tentative D call TRBD1 (5 bases). There are 16 residues in the CDR3. Germline CDR1 reads SGHTA; CDR2 reads FQGNSA. V was cut by 1 base and J by 0 bases, with 12 bases left in between. The CDR3 loop reads CASSLDDGTPNYGYTF. The CDR3 DNA reads as TGTGCCAGCAGCTTAGACGATGGGACTCCTAACTATGGCTACACCTTC.

The CDR3 spells CASSLGRPGGTSYEQYF. DNA for the CDR3: TGTGCCAGCAGCTTAGGGAGACCCGGGGGGACCTCCTACGAGCAGTACTTC. This chain uses TRBV7-2 with TRBJ2-7; 7 bases agree with TRBD2. Germline V gene data show CDR1 as SGHTA and CDR2 as FQGNSA. After removal of 1 base from V and 0 bases from J, the junction contained 9 bases not matched to a gene. The CDR3 has 17 residues. Looking up the rest from reference TRBV7-2 and TRBJ2-7 gives the full variable domain: GAGVSQSPSNKVTEKGKDVELRCDPISGHTALYWYRQSLGQGLEFLIYFQGNSAPDKSGLPSDRFSAERTGGSVSTLTIQRTQQEDSAVYLCASSLGRPGGTSYEQYFGPGTRLTVT.

This chain connects TRBV18 to TRBJ2-1; TRBD2 matches at 13 bases. The germline V gene encodes CDR1 KGHSH and CDR2 LQKENI. After removal of 4 bases from V and 6 bases from J, the junction contained 9 bases not matched to a gene. The CDR3 runs to 17 residues. As DNA, the CDR3 is TGTGCCAGCTCACTGGGGACTAGCGGGATGAGGAGCAATGAGCAGTTCTTC. It translates to CASSLGTSGMRSNEQFF.

Concerning this clone: One junction end disagrees with the germline gene, perhaps due to a read error. As DNA, the CDR3 is TGTGCCGGGAGTGGGGGGCTAGGGGGGGGCACCGGGGAGCTGTTTTTT. Translating it yields CAGSGGLGGGTGELFF. The chain recombines TRBV30 with TRBJ2-2; the D gene is possibly TRBD2 (7 bases). The CDR3 runs 16 residues. Germline V gene sequence: CDR1 GTSNPN, CDR2 SVGIG (reference sequence).

The chain links TRBV5-1 to TRBJ2-7; D uncertain. Trimming left V 4 bases short and J 7 bases short, with 12 bases between. CDR3 length: 12 amino acids. Germline V gene data show CDR1 as SGHRS and CDR2 as YFSETQ. CDR3: CASSEANGEQYF. CDR3 nucleotide sequence: TGCGCCAGCAGCGAGGCTAACGGGGAGCAGTACTTC.

This chain uses TRBV5-1 with TRBJ2-7, with 11 bases fitting TRBD1. The CDR3 covers 14 residues. The V gene's germline CDR1 is SGHRS and CDR2 YFSETQ. J gave up 4 bases and V 3 bases, and 3 bases lay outside the gene matches. The CDR3 spells CASSWGDRGYEQYF. In nucleotides, the CDR3 is TGCGCCAGCAGCTGGGGGGACAGGGGGTACGAGCAGTACTTC.

The genes are TRBV14 and TRBJ1-2; 7 bases are a match to TRBD1. CDR1 and CDR2 from the germline V gene are SGHDN and FVKESK. V lost 0 bases, J lost 7 bases, and 5 bases stayed unmatched. The CDR3 has 14 residues. The CDR3 reads CASSQDRGSRGYTF. DNA of the CDR3: TGTGCCAGCAGCCAAGACAGGGGGTCGCGTGGCTACACCTTC.

As regards this clone: One end of the junction is discordant with germline, which a read error may explain. The chain joins TRBV2 to TRBJ1-6; D uncertain. The germline V gene has CDR1 SNHLY and CDR2 FYNNEI. The CDR3 runs 13 residues. The chain's CDR3 is CASISSYNSPLHF. The CDR3, as DNA: TGTGCCAGCATAAGCTCCTATAATTCCCCCCTCCACTTT.

The chain combines TRBV4-3 with TRBJ2-2; 10 nucleotides match TRBD1. Per germline, CDR1 LGHNA and CDR2 YSLEER. Germline trimming cut 0 bases from V and 3 bases from J; bases unmatched to any gene: 7. The CDR3 is 18 residues long. CDR3 DNA: TGCGCCAGCAGCCAAGAATTCCGAGACAGGGGGCACACCGGGGAGCTGTTTTTT. It codes for CASSQEFRDRGHTGELFF.

The genes are TRBV7-2 and TRBJ2-1; 12 bases align to TRBD1. V was clipped by 5 bases and J by 7 bases; unmatched bases: 6. Germline CDR1 reads SGHTA; CDR2 reads FQGNSA. CDR3 size: 15 residues. CDR3 amino acids: CASSLWDRGRNEQFF. For the CDR3, the DNA is TGTGCCAGCAGCCTCTGGGACAGGGGGCGGAATGAGCAGTTCTTC.

The CDR3, as DNA: TGTGCCAGTTACAGGAACTCCTACGAGCAGTACTTC. This codes for CASYRNSYEQYF. This rearrangement joins TRBV28 to TRBJ2-7, with TRBD1 as a possible D gene (5 bases). The length of the CDR3 is 12 residues. Germline V gene sequence: CDR1 MDHEN, CDR2 SYDVKM. Trimming left V 9 bases short and J 0 bases short, with 9 bases between.

The chain combines TRBV28 with TRBJ1-4; TRBD1 aligns across 7 bases. This CDR3 has 15 residues. Per the germline V gene, CDR1 is MDHEN and CDR2 is SYDVKM. Unmatched junction bases numbered 7, after V lost 6 bases and J lost 3 bases. The CDR3 DNA reads as TGTGCCAGCAGCCTCAGGGGGAGTCCTAATGAAAAACTGTTTTTT. Its translation is CASSLRGSPNEKLFF.

This chain uses TRBV25-1 with TRBJ2-7, with 8 bases aligning to TRBD1. The CDR3 extends over 16 amino acids. CDR1 MGHDK and CDR2 SYGVNS come from the germline V gene. J was trimmed by 4 bases and V by 6 bases; bases with no gene match: 14. CDR3 in amino acids: CASSVGRQGKRYEQYF. DNA for the CDR3: TGTGCCAGCAGCGTAGGACGACAGGGGAAACGGTACGAGCAGTACTTC.

The chain is built from TRBV7-3 and TRBJ2-1, with 11 nucleotides matching TRBD2. CDR3 length: 15 amino acids. Germline CDR1 SGHTA, CDR2 FQGTGA. V shed 6 bases, J shed 8 bases, and the junction held 9 bases outside the gene matches. CDR3 in DNA: TGTGCCAGCAGAGCTAGCGGGAGGCCGGGCGATGAGCAGTTCTTC. This sequence encodes CASRASGRPGDEQFF.